In this sample, the clone carrying this T cell receptor (beta chain) turned up once. Its target is unknown. The sample is drawn from a study of T cell repertoires in cytomegalovirus infection. Overall study context: From public TCR beta signatures came an indication of both CMV infection and matching HLA type.

With V trimmed by 2 bases and J by 4 bases, 2 bases remained unmatched. Germline V gene sequence: CDR1 KGHDR, CDR2 SFDVKD. The length of the CDR3 is 15 residues. Study outcomes and limitations: It was HLA-C-restricted CMV-specific TCR beta clonotypes that dominated the response ex vivo.

TCRdb called the reads again in MiXCR, with one record for every CDR3 protein. The repertoire holds approximately 490,000 distinct CDR3 sequences, with approximately 10% as singletons. The receptor was derived from a human donor in good health (CMV status not recorded). Some clones in this sample may be carry-over from other donors' samples. The chain uses TRBV24-1 and TRBJ2-2, with 8 positions matching TRBD2. Input material: PBMCs. The CDR3 bases are TGTGCCACCAGTGATTCGGGACTAGGCACCGGGGAGCTGTTTTTT. Translated, it gives CATSDSGLGTGELFF.